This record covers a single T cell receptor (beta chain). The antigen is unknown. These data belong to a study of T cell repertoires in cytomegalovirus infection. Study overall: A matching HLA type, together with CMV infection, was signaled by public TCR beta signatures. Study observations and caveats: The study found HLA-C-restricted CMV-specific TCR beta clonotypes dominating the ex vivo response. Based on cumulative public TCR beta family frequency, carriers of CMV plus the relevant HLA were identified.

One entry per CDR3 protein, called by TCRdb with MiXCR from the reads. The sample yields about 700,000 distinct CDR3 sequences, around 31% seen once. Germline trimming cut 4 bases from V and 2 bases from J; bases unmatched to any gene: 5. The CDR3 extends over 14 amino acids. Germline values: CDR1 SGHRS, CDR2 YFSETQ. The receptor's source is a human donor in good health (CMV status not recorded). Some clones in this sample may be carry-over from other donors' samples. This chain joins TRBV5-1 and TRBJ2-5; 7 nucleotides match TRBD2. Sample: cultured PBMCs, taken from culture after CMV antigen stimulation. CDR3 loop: CASSRGDTQETQYF. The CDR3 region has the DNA TGCGCCAGCAGCCGGGGGGATACACAAGAGACCCAGTACTTC.